These 15 T cell receptor beta chains were sequenced from one sample in a study of CD8 T cells in Susac syndrome. Random hexamers were used to reverse transcribe an amount of about 0.45 to 1 ug RNA. MiXCR, applied by TCRdb to the immunoSEQ multiplex PCR reads, yields one record per CDR3 protein. This sample has around 140,000 distinct CDR3 sequences, with approximately 94% found just once. The sequenced sample was CD4+ T cells from PBMCs. The receptor source for this set is a human donor in good health.

The chain couples TRBV7-8 to TRBJ2-4; the D gene could be TRBD1 or TRBD2 (5 bases each). Germline values: CDR1 SGHVS, CDR2 FQNEAQ. Trimming removed 0 bases from V and 2 bases from J, with 14 bases in between. This CDR3 is built from 17 residues. The CDR3 region has the DNA TGTGCCAGCAGCTTAGCGTCGATCCGGGGCACCAAAAACATTCAGTACTTC. This gives the protein CASSLASIRGTKNIQYF.

The sample holds one count of this clonotype. The chain carries TRBV9 and TRBJ2-2; 10 positions agree with TRBD2. Germline V gene sequence: CDR1 SGDLS, CDR2 YYNGEE. Germline trimming cut 0 bases from V and 6 bases from J; bases unmatched to any gene: 5. The CDR3 is 16 amino acids. CDR3 residues: CASSVVSGGASGELFF. The CDR3 DNA sequence: TGTGCCAGCAGCGTAGTAAGCGGGGGGGCCTCCGGGGAGCTGTTTTTT.

This clonotype showed up just once. The CDR3 sequence: CAISERQGSIGEGETQYF. The CDR3, as DNA: TGTGCCATCAGTGAGCGACAGGGGAGTATAGGGGAAGGAGAGACCCAGTACTTC. The rearrangement links TRBV10-3 to TRBJ2-5; TRBD1 agrees at 8 bases. The CDR3 is 18 residues long. Germline V CDR1 and CDR2: ENHRY, SYGVKD. V gave up 2 bases and J gave up 4 bases; unmatched junction bases: 15.

The chain carries TRBV7-2 and TRBJ2-7; D gene ambiguous. The CDR3 length is 12 residues. The V end lost 3 bases, the J end lost 2 bases, and 5 bases lay between the germline ends. Germline CDR1 and CDR2: SGHTA and FQGNSA. CDR3 nucleotides: TGTGCCAGCAGCTTCGACACCTACGAGCAGTACTTC. This codes for CASSFDTYEQYF.

The V call is TRBV6-5, the J call TRBJ2-5; D assignment may be TRBD1 or TRBD2 (6 bases each). Trimming left V 0 bases short and J 9 bases short, with 14 bases between. This CDR3 has 14 amino acids. CDR1 is MNHEY, CDR2 SVGAGI, per germline. The CDR3 DNA reads as TGTGCCAGCAGTTACTCGAGGGGGGATGAGTCCCAGTACTTC. It translates to CASSYSRGDESQYF.

The rearrangement links TRBV29-1 to TRBJ2-1; no firm D call. CDR3 length: 13 residues. Germline CDR1 is SQVTM and CDR2 is ANQGSEA. Trimming removed 1 base at V and 4 bases at J, with 8 bases between. The CDR3 loop is CSVEGWQYNEQFF. For the CDR3, the DNA is TGCAGCGTTGAAGGTTGGCAGTACAATGAGCAGTTCTTC.

This chain joins TRBV28 and TRBJ2-1; 14 bases align to TRBD2. This CDR3 region has 22 residues. Germline CDR1 reads MDHEN; CDR2 reads SYDVKM. Germline trimming cut 3 bases from V and 0 bases from J; bases unmatched to any gene: 16. The chain's CDR3 is CASSLSRTGTSGRDFSYNEQFF. The CDR3 nucleotides read TGTGCCAGCAGTTTGTCCAGAACCGGGACTAGCGGGAGAGACTTCTCCTACAATGAGCAGTTCTTC. Full variable domain (outside the CDR3, taken from reference TRBV28 and TRBJ2-1): DVKVTQSSRYLVKRTGEKVFLECVQDMDHENMFWYRQDPGLGLRLIYFSYDVKMKEKGDIPEGYSVSREKKERFSLILESASTNQTSMYLCASSLSRTGTSGRDFSYNEQFFGPGTRLTVL.

The chain links TRBV23-1 to TRBJ2-3; 10 nucleotides align to TRBD2. TRBV23-1 is flagged as an ORF with uncertain function. V lost 3 bases to trimming and J lost 5 bases; unmatched junction nucleotides: 2. The CDR3 consists of 14 residues. The CDR3 here is CASSHWTSGDTQYF. CDR3 nucleotides: TGCGCCAGCAGTCATTGGACTAGCGGAGATACGCAGTATTTT.

J is TRBJ1-1 and V is TRBV30; D gene uncertain. Trimming took off 2 bases at V and 1 base at J, with 14 bases between the two ends. CDR1 and CDR2 from the germline V gene are GTSNPN and SVGIG (reference sequence). The CDR3 contains 15 residues. In DNA, the CDR3 is TGTGCCTGGAGTTTCCCGACCGGCTCGAACACTGAAGCTTTCTTT. Protein sequence: CAWSFPTGSNTEAFF.

The rearrangement joins TRBV5-1 to TRBJ2-5, with D uncertain. CDR3 length: 15 residues. Trimming pared 0 bases from V and 4 bases from J, leaving 13 bases between. In germline, CDR1 is SGHRS, CDR2 YFSETQ. CDR3: CASSLELGKGETQYF. In nucleotides, the CDR3 is TGCGCCAGCAGCTTGGAATTAGGAAAGGGAGAGACCCAGTACTTC.

This clonotype was counted between two and nine times. The chain links TRBV11-1 to TRBJ1-3; D is unclear. V lost 4 bases and J 2 bases, leaving 6 bases between the germline ends. This CDR3 has 13 amino acids. Germline V gives CDR1 SGHAT, CDR2 FQDESV (reference sequence). CDR3 in DNA: TGTGCCAGCAGCTCACCACCTGGAAACACCATATATTTT. Translated, it gives CASSSPPGNTIYF.

V is TRBV4-2 and J is TRBJ2-7, with 14 bases that match TRBD2. In germline, CDR1 is LGHNA, CDR2 YNFKEQ. This CDR3 comprises 18 residues. V lost 1 base and J lost 0; bases outside the gene matches: 5. CDR3 protein: CASSQGGLAGGPSYEQYF. CDR3 DNA sequence: TGTGCCAGCAGCCAAGGAGGACTAGCGGGAGGCCCCTCCTACGAGCAGTACTTC.

The genes are TRBV11-2 and TRBJ2-7, with D perhaps matching TRBD2 (6 bases). The CDR3 is made up of 18 amino acids. Germline V lookup: CDR1 SGHAT, CDR2 FQNNGV. Trimming stripped 0 bases from V and 1 base from J, with 19 bases between. CDR3: CASSLDAPGGGLSYEQYF. CDR3 sequence (DNA): TGTGCCAGCAGCTTAGATGCCCCCGGCGGAGGGCTTTCCTACGAGCAGTACTTC.

This chain joins TRBV12-3 or TRBV12-4 and TRBJ1-2, with D hard to call. Trimming removed 5 bases from V and 4 bases from J, with 14 bases in between. The CDR3 runs to 14 residues. The chain's CDR3 is CASSRSEPGYGYTF. For the CDR3, the DNA is TGTGCCAGCAGTCGGAGTGAGCCCGGCTATGGCTACACCTTC.

The CDR3 protein is CASGTSGMYQETQYF. The CDR3 DNA reads TGTGCTAGTGGGACTAGCGGGATGTACCAAGAGACCCAGTACTTC. This sequence joins TRBV12-5 and TRBJ2-5; 11 bases fit TRBD2. J lost 0 bases, V lost 6 bases, and 3 bases had no gene match. There are 15 residues in the CDR3. The germline CDR1 and CDR2 sequences are LGHNT and FRNRAP.